The sequence of this T cell receptor beta chain was determined in a study of blood T cell repertoires in COVID-19. Study in general: Researchers got acute and convalescent COVID-19 samples from the United States, Italy and Spain. Sources were T cells, B-cell-depleted T cells, or PBMCs; the material itself was cDNA or gDNA.

Profiled with immunoSEQ multiplex PCR; TCRdb holds only in-frame clones, not every one. The sample carries about 230,000 clones, roughly 80% recorded once. Germline V gene lookup returns CDR1 MNHNY and CDR2 SVGAGI (reference sequence). The CDR3 is 13 amino acids. Trimming shortened V by 5 bases and J by 6 bases, and 14 bases separated the two germline ends. The chain combines TRBV6-6 with TRBJ2-7; a weak D match, TRBD2 (5 bases). The clonotype was recovered from a woman aged 70-85 years with active or convalescent COVID-19. The sample taken for sequencing was peripheral blood. Here the CDR3 DNA reads TGTGCCAGCAGTCTCGGGGAAGGATCCGAGCAGTACTTC. Translating it yields CASSLGEGSEQYF.